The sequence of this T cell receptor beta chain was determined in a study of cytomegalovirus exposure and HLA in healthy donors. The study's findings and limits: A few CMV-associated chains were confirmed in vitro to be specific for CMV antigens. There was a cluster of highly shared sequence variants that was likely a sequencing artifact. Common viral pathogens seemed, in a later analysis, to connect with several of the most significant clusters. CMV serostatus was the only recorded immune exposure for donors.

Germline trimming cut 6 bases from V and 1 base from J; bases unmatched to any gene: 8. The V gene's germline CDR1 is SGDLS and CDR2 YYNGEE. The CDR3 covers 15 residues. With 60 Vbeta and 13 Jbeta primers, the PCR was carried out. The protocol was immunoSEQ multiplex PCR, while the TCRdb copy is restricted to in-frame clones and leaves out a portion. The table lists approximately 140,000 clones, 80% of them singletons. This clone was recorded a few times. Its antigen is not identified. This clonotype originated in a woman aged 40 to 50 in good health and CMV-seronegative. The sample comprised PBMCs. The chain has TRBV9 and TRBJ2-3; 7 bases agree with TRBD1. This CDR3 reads CASTEGAGGTDTQYF. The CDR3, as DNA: TGTGCCAGCACCGAGGGGGCAGGGGGCACAGATACGCAGTATTTT.